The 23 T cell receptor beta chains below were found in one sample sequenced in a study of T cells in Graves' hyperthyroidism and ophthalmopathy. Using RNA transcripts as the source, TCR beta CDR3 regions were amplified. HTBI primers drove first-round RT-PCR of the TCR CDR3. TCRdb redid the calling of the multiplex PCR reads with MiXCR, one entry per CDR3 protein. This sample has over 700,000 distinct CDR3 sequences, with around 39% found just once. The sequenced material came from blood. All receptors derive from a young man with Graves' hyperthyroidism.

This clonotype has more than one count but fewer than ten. CDR3 region: CASSLEGRGGLTQYF. The CDR3 DNA reads as TGTGCCAGCAGCTTGGAAGGCAGGGGGGGTTTGACCCAGTACTTC. The chain uses TRBV5-6 and TRBJ2-5; D might be TRBD1 or TRBD2, each matching 7 bases. Germline CDR1 is SGHDT and CDR2 is YYEEEE. This CDR3 region has 15 residues. Deletions cut 0 bases from V and 7 bases from J, with 16 bases between. Filled out from reference TRBV5-6 and TRBJ2-5, the complete variable domain reads DAGVTQSPTHLIKTRGQQVTLRCSPKSGHDTVSWYQQALGQGPQFIFQYYEEEERQRGNFPDRFSGHQFPNYSSELNVNALLLGDSALYLCASSLEGRGGLTQYFGPGTRLLVL.

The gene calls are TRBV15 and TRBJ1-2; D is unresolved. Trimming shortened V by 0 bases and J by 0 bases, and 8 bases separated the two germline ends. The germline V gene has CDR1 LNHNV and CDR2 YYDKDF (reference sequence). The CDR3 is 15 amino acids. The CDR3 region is CATSRERSSNYGYTF. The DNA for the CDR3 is TGTGCCACCAGCAGAGAAAGGAGCTCTAACTATGGCTACACCTTC. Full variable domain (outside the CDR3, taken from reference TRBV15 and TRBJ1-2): DAMVIQNPRYQVTQFGKPVTLSCSQTLNHNVMYWYQQKSSQAPKLLFHYYDKDFNNEADTPDNFQSRRPNTSFCFLDIRSPGLGDTAMYLCATSRERSSNYGYTFGSGTRLTVV.

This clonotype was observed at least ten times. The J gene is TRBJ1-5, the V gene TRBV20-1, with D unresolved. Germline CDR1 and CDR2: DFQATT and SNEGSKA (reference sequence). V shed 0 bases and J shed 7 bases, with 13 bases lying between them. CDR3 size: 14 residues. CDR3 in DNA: TGCAGTGCTAGAGATCGCAGGAAGGCGCAGCCCCAGCATTTT. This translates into CSARDRRKAQPQHF.

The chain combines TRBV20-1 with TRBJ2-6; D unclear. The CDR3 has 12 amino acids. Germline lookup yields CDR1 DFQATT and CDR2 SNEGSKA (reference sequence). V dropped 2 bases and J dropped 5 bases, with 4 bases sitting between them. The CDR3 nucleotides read TGCAGTGCTAGACCCAGGGCCAACGTCCTGACTTTC. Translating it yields CSARPRANVLTF.

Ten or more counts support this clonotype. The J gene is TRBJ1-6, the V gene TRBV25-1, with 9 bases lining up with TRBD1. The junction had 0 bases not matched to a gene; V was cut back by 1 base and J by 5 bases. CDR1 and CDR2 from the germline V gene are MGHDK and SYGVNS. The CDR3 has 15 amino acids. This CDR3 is CASSEWDRDNSPLHF. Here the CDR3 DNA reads TGTGCCAGCAGTGAATGGGACAGGGATAATTCACCCCTCCACTTT.

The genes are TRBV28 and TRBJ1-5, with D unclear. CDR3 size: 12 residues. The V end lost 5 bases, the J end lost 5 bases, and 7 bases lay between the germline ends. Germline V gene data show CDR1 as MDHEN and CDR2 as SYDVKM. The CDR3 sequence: CASSGVDQPQHF. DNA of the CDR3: TGTGCCAGCAGTGGGGTTGATCAGCCCCAGCATTTT.

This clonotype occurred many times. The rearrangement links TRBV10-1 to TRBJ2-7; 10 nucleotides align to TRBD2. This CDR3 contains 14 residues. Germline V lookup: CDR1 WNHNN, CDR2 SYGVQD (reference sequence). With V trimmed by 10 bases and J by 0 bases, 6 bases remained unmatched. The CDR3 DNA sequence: TGCGCCAACTCCGGGACTAGCGACTCCTACGAGCAGTACTTC. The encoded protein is CANSGTSDSYEQYF.

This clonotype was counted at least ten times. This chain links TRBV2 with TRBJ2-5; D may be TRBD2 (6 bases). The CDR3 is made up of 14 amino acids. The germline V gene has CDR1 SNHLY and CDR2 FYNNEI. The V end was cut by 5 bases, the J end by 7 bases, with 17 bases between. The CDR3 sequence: CASSSWRGEGTQYF. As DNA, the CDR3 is TGTGCCAGCAGTTCCTGGAGGGGCGAAGGGACCCAGTACTTC.

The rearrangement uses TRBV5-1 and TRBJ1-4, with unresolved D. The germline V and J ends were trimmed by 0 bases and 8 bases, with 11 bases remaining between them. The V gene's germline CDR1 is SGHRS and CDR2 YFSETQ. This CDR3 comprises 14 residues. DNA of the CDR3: TGCGCCAGCAGCTTGGCCATCCACTCAGAAAAACTGTTTTTT. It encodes CASSLAIHSEKLFF.

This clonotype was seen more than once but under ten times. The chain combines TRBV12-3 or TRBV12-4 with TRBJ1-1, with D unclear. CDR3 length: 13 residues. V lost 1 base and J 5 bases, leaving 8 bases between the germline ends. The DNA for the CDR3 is TGTGCCAGCAGTTTAGATGCCCGGACTGAAGCTTTCTTT. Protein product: CASSLDARTEAFF.

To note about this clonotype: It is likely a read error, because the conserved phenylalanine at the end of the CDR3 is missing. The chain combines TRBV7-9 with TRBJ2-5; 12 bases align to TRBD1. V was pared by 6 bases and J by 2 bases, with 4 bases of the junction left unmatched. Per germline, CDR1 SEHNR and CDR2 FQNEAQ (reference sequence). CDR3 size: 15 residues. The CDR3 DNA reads TGTGCCAGCAGGGGGGACAGGGGGCTACAAGAGACCCAGTACCTC. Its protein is CASRGDRGLQETQYL.

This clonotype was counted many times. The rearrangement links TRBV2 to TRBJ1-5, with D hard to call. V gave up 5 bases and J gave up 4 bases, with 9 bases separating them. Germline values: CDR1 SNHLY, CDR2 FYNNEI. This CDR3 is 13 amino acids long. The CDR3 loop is CASSRDGNQPQHF. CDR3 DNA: TGTGCCAGCAGTCGAGACGGGAATCAGCCCCAGCATTTT.

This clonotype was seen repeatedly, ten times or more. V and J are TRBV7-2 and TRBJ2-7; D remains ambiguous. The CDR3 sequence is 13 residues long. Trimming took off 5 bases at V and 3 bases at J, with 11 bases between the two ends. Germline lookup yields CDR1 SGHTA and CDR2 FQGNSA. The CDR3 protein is CASSPRSLYEQYF. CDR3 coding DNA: TGTGCCAGCAGCCCTAGGAGCCTCTACGAGCAGTACTTC.

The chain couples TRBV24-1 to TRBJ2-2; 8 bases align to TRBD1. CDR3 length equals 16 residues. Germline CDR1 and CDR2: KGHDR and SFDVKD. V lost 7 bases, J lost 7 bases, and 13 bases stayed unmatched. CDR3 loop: CATSLPPGQGDGELFF. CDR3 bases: TGTGCCACCAGCTTACCCCCCGGACAGGGCGACGGGGAGCTGTTTTTT.

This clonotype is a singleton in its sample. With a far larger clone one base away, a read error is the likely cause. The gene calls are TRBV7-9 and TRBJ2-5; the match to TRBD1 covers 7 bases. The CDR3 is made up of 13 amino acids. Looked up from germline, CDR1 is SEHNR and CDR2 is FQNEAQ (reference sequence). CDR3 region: CPSSRTGQETQYF. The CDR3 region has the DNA TGTCCCAGCAGCCGGACAGGTCAAGAGACCCAGTACTTC.

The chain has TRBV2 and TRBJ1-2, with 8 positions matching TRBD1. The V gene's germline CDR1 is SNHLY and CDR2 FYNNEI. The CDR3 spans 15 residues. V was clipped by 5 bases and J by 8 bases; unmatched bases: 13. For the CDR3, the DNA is TGTGCCAGCAGTTTTCCGGGACAGGTGGAATGGGGCTACACCTTC. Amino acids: CASSFPGQVEWGYTF.

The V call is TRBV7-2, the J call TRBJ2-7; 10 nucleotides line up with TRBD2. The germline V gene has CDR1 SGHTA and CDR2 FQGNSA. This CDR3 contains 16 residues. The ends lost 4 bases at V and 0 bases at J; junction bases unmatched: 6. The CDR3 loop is CASSSEGLASSYEQYF. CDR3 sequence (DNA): TGTGCCAGCAGCTCCGAGGGACTAGCGAGCTCCTACGAGCAGTACTTC.

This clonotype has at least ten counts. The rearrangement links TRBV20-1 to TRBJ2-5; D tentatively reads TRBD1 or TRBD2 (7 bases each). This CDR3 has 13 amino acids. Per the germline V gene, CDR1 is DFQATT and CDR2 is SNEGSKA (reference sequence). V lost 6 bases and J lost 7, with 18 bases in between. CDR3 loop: CSAQITGEGTQYF. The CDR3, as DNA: TGCAGTGCCCAGATTACAGGGGAGGGGACCCAGTACTTC.

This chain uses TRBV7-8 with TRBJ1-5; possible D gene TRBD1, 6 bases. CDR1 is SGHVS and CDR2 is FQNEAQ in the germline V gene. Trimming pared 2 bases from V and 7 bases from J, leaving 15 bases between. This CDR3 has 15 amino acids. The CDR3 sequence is CASSLWGGSGQPQHF. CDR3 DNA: TGTGCCAGCAGCTTATGGGGGGGCTCAGGGCAGCCCCAGCATTTT.

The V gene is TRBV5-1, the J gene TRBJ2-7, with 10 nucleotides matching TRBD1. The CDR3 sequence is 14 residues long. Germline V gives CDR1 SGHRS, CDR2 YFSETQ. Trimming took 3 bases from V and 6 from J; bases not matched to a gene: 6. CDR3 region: CASSSGGQGSEQYF. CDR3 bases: TGCGCCAGCAGCTCCGGGGGACAGGGGAGCGAGCAGTACTTC.

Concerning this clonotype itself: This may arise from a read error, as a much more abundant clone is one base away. This chain's CDR3 is CSAIKAYEQYF. Written as DNA, the CDR3 is TGCAGTGCTATCAAGGCCTACGAGCAGTACTTC. This chain uses TRBV20-1 with TRBJ2-7; unclear D gene. CDR3 size: 11 residues. Germline values: CDR1 DFQATT, CDR2 SNEGSKA (reference sequence). With 4 bases removed from V and 2 bases from J, the gap between germline ends came to 6 bases.

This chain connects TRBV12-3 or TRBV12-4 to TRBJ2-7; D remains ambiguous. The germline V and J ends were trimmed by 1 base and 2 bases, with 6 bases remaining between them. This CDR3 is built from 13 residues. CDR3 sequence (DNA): TGTGCCAGCAGTTTAGGTGCTCCCTACGAGCAGTACTTC. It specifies CASSLGAPYEQYF.

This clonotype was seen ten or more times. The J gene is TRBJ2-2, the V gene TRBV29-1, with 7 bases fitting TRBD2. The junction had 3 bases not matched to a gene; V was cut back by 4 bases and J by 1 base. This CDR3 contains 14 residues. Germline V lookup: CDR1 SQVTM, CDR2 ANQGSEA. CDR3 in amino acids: CSVVQRENTGELFF. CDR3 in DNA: TGCAGCGTTGTTCAGCGGGAGAACACCGGGGAGCTGTTTTTT.